The 27 T cell receptor beta chains below come from one sample, sequenced in a study of blood T cell repertoires in COVID-19. Profiling relied on immunoSEQ multiplex PCR, and the TCRdb table lists in-frame clones only, not all of them. The sample consists of tens of thousands of clones, around 85% of them appearing once. Sequencing was carried out using peripheral blood. The receptor source for this set is a human donor in a cohort sampled during active COVID-19.

The rearrangement joins TRBV29-1 to TRBJ1-2; TRBD1 matches 8 bases. Germline values: CDR1 SQVTM, CDR2 ANQGSEA. This CDR3 spans 14 amino acids. Losses at the gene ends were 3 bases for V and 5 bases for J; bases not matched to a gene: 8. The CDR3 protein is CSVDTPDRGYGYTF. The DNA for the CDR3 is TGCAGCGTTGACACCCCTGACAGGGGATATGGCTACACCTTC.

This chain joins TRBV4-1 and TRBJ1-5; D gene unclear. CDR3 length: 14 amino acids. CDR1 and CDR2 (germline): MGHRA, YSYEKL. V was shortened by 2 bases and J by 10 bases, with 15 bases between the two germline ends. In DNA, the CDR3 is TGCGCCAGCAGCCAAACAGACCGTCGAAGTCCCCAGCATTTT. This sequence encodes CASSQTDRRSPQHF.

This rearrangement joins TRBV19 to TRBJ1-1; TRBD1 matches at 8 bases. Germline lookup yields CDR1 LNHDA and CDR2 SQIVND (reference sequence). The V and J ends lost 7 bases and 5 bases, in that order; junction bases with no gene match: 9. CDR3 length: 14 residues. CDR3 in DNA: TGTGCCAGTATAGATCGGACAGGGAAGACTGAAGCTTTCTTT. It codes for CASIDRTGKTEAFF.

The J gene is TRBJ1-1, the V gene TRBV12-3 or TRBV12-4; TRBD1 might be the D (5 bases). This CDR3 spans 13 amino acids. V shed 1 base and J shed 4 bases, with 7 bases lying between them. For the CDR3, the DNA is TGTGCCAGCAGTTTAGAGGGGTTCACTGAAGCTTTCTTT. Amino acids: CASSLEGFTEAFF.

This sequence joins TRBV4-2 and TRBJ1-3; D is perhaps TRBD1 (5 bases). CDR3 length: 17 residues. V dropped 1 base and J dropped 0 bases, with 13 bases sitting between them. The germline CDR1 and CDR2 sequences are LGHNA and YNFKEQ. CDR3 protein: CASSQGLLDTSGNTIYF. In DNA form, the CDR3 reads TGTGCCAGCAGCCAAGGCCTATTGGACACCTCTGGAAACACCATATATTTT.

The V call is TRBV9, the J call TRBJ2-1; 8 bases map to TRBD2. Germline CDR1 is SGDLS and CDR2 is YYNGEE. This CDR3 contains 17 residues. The trim removed 0 bases at V and 0 bases at J, leaving 5 bases unmatched. The CDR3 reads CASSVDGGVGSYNEQFF. The DNA of the CDR3 is TGTGCCAGCAGCGTAGACGGGGGGGTTGGCTCCTACAATGAGCAGTTCTTC.

This clone was picked up one time. The chain employs TRBV7-3 and TRBJ2-3, with 7 bases aligning to TRBD2. This CDR3 comprises 16 residues. Trimming took 0 bases from V and 0 from J; bases not matched to a gene: 3. Germline CDR1 reads SGHTA; CDR2 reads FQGTGA. The CDR3 DNA is TGTGCCAGCAGCTTAACTCGCGGGGGAAGCACAGATACGCAGTATTTT. It encodes CASSLTRGGSTDTQYF.

The chain has TRBV5-1 and TRBJ2-5; the match to TRBD1 covers 12 bases. The V gene end was trimmed by 4 bases and the J gene end by 5 bases; junction bases not matched to a gene: 6. The length of the CDR3 is 15 residues. Germline CDR1 reads SGHRS; CDR2 reads YFSETQ. CDR3 region: CASSLGTGGDETQYF. The DNA of the CDR3 is TGCGCCAGCAGCCTCGGGACAGGGGGCGACGAGACCCAGTACTTC.

The chain links TRBV29-1 to TRBJ2-1; D gene ambiguous. This CDR3 is built from 10 residues. The V gene lost 4 bases and the J gene lost 8 bases, with 6 bases spanning the gap. Germline V CDR1 and CDR2: SQVTM, ANQGSEA. In nucleotides, the CDR3 is TGCAGCGTTGCGAGAGATGAGCAGTTCTTC. Amino acid sequence: CSVARDEQFF.

The rearrangement links TRBV19 to TRBJ2-3, with D possibly being TRBD2 (5 bases). The CDR3 covers 18 residues. Germline lookup yields CDR1 LNHDA and CDR2 SQIVND (reference sequence). The V end lost 4 bases, the J end lost 0 bases, and 20 bases lay between the germline ends. Written as DNA, the CDR3 is TGTGCCAGTAGTACCAACCCACCAGCGGTGTCTAGCACAGATACGCAGTATTTT. Its protein is CASSTNPPAVSSTDTQYF.

The chain employs TRBV5-1 and TRBJ2-7; TRBD1 matches 7 bases. The germline CDR1 and CDR2 sequences are SGHRS and YFSETQ. Trimming cost V 4 bases and J 3 bases; bases outside gene matches: 10. This CDR3 has 15 residues. The CDR3 DNA reads as TGCGCCAGCAGCCTTTTTGGGGACAGAGGCTACGAGCAGTACTTC. Translated: CASSLFGDRGYEQYF. The full variable domain, with the rest looked up from reference TRBV5-1 and TRBJ2-7, is KAGVTQTPRYLIKTRGQQVTLSCSPISGHRSVSWYQQTPGQGLQFLFEYFSETQRNKGNFPGRFSGRQFSNSRSEMNVSTLELGDSALYLCASSLFGDRGYEQYFGPGTRLTVT.

V usage is TRBV6-1 and J usage is TRBJ1-6; TRBD1 agrees at 7 bases. J lost 9 bases, V lost 1 base, and 6 bases had no gene match. Germline CDR1 and CDR2: MNHNS and SASEGT. This CDR3 contains 15 residues. The CDR3 protein is CASSEGHGQVSPLHF. CDR3 sequence (DNA): TGTGCCAGCAGTGAAGGCCACGGACAGGTTTCACCCCTCCACTTT.

The chain uses TRBV12-3 or TRBV12-4 and TRBJ2-1; 8 positions match TRBD1. The CDR3 spans 11 residues. The junction had 0 bases not matched to a gene; V was cut back by 6 bases and J by 8 bases. CDR3 nucleotides: TGTGCCAGCAGGACAGGGGATGAGCAGTTCTTC. It encodes CASRTGDEQFF.

The rearrangement joins TRBV5-1 to TRBJ1-1; 8 bases are shared with TRBD1. The CDR3 extends over 13 amino acids. Germline V CDR1 and CDR2: SGHRS, YFSETQ. V gave up 4 bases and J gave up 6 bases; unmatched junction bases: 5. CDR3 sequence (DNA): TGCGCCAGCAGCACCGCGGGACAGGCTGAAGCTTTCTTT. Its translation is CASSTAGQAEAFF. The full variable domain, its missing parts supplied by reference TRBV5-1 and TRBJ1-1, is KAGVTQTPRYLIKTRGQQVTLSCSPISGHRSVSWYQQTPGQGLQFLFEYFSETQRNKGNFPGRFSGRQFSNSRSEMNVSTLELGDSALYLCASSTAGQAEAFFGQGTRLTVV.

In its sample, this clone was seen once. This sequence joins TRBV18 and TRBJ2-7; TRBD2 might be the D (7 bases). Germline V gene lookup returns CDR1 KGHSH and CDR2 LQKENI. With 4 bases removed from V and 2 bases from J, the gap between germline ends came to 21 bases. The CDR3 is made up of 17 amino acids. The CDR3: CASSLGSGGRVPYEQYF. DNA for the CDR3: TGTGCCAGCTCACTTGGGTCCGGGGGGCGGGTCCCCTACGAGCAGTACTTC.

This clone occurred a few times. The chain recombines TRBV20-1 with TRBJ1-5, with TRBD1 as a possible D gene (5 bases). Germline V gene lookup returns CDR1 DFQATT and CDR2 SNEGSKA (reference sequence). Trimming took off 3 bases at V and 3 bases at J, with 15 bases between the two ends. The CDR3 is 15 residues long. In DNA, the CDR3 is TGCAGTGCTAGTTCCTCGGGACTACTCAATCAGCCCCAGCATTTT. Translation: CSASSSGLLNQPQHF.

The chain has TRBV7-3 and TRBJ2-6; 7 bases agree with TRBD2. Germline V lookup: CDR1 SGHTA, CDR2 FQGTGA. This CDR3 is built from 14 residues. V shed 2 bases and J 8 bases; nucleotides not matched to a gene: 3. The CDR3 is CASSLGRGSNVLTF. DNA for the CDR3: TGTGCCAGCAGCTTAGGGCGGGGGTCCAACGTCCTGACTTTC.

This chain connects TRBV30 to TRBJ1-2, with 7 bases identical to TRBD1. Germline lookup yields CDR1 GTSNPN and CDR2 SVGIG (reference sequence). This CDR3 region has 16 residues. V lost 1 base to trimming and J lost 7 bases; unmatched junction nucleotides: 15. The CDR3, as DNA: TGTGCCTGGAGTGCGACAGGGATAAGATTAGTAAGTGGCTACACCTTC. Translating gives CAWSATGIRLVSGYTF.

The V call is TRBV5-1, the J call TRBJ2-5; D might be TRBD1 (5 bases). There are 17 residues in the CDR3. Trimming took 2 bases from V and 5 from J, leaving 22 bases between them. Germline-derived CDR1 and CDR2 are SGHRS and YFSETQ. CDR3: CASSFGQGLAGWETQYF. CDR3 DNA sequence: TGCGCCAGCAGCTTCGGTCAGGGCCTGGCAGGATGGGAGACCCAGTACTTC. The whole variable domain, remainder taken from reference TRBV5-1 and TRBJ2-5, is KAGVTQTPRYLIKTRGQQVTLSCSPISGHRSVSWYQQTPGQGLQFLFEYFSETQRNKGNFPGRFSGRQFSNSRSEMNVSTLELGDSALYLCASSFGQGLAGWETQYFGPGTRLLVL.

The genes are TRBV28 and TRBJ1-2; D is undetermined. Trimming took off 3 bases at V and 7 bases at J, with 9 bases between the two ends. The CDR3 has 12 residues. Germline CDR1 MDHEN, CDR2 SYDVKM. The CDR3 coding sequence is TGTGCCAGCAGTTTGGCGGCGTCTGGCTACACCTTC. Translating gives CASSLAASGYTF.

This chain connects TRBV2 to TRBJ1-2, with 7 bases identical to TRBD1. Germline lookup yields CDR1 SNHLY and CDR2 FYNNEI. Trimming at V came to 5 bases and at J to 7 bases, leaving 4 bases not matched to a gene. The CDR3 covers 12 residues. CDR3 in amino acids: CASSQTGFGYTF. In nucleotides, the CDR3 is TGTGCCAGCAGTCAGACAGGGTTTGGCTACACCTTC.

The chain links TRBV1 to TRBJ2-7; the D segment call TRBD2 is taken from the table without a DNA check. TRBV1 is designated a pseudogene. The length of the CDR3 is 14 residues. The DNA of the CDR3 is TGCACCAGCAGCCAAGAAGGGACTAGAAACGAGCAGTACTTC. Translating gives CTSSQEGTRNEQYF.

The chain links TRBV7-9 to TRBJ2-7; no reliable D call. V dropped 4 bases and J dropped 3 bases, with 13 bases sitting between them. This CDR3 contains 14 residues. The germline V gene encodes CDR1 SEHNR and CDR2 FQNEAQ (reference sequence). CDR3 bases: TGTGCCAGCAGCTCAGACTTCGACCTCTACGAGCAGTACTTC. Translated: CASSSDFDLYEQYF.

This chain connects TRBV7-9 to TRBJ1-5, with D hard to call. Germline CDR1 is SEHNR and CDR2 is FQNEAQ (reference sequence). With 5 bases removed from V and 0 bases from J, the gap between germline ends came to 14 bases. This CDR3 has 16 amino acids. In DNA form, the CDR3 reads TGTGCCAGCAGCCCCGACTATTATAATAGCAATCAGCCCCAGCATTTT. This encodes CASSPDYYNSNQPQHF.

This clone is a singleton in its sample. J is TRBJ2-7 and V is TRBV4-2, with a tentative D call TRBD2 (5 bases). Trimming shortened V by 4 bases and J by 7 bases, and 17 bases separated the two germline ends. CDR1 LGHNA and CDR2 YNFKEQ come from the germline V gene. This CDR3 has 14 amino acids. The CDR3 region is CASSPDLRSSEQYF. CDR3 nucleotide sequence: TGTGCCAGCAGCCCGGACTTACGGAGCTCGGAGCAGTACTTC.

This chain uses TRBV19 with TRBJ2-2; no firm D call. Per the germline V gene, CDR1 is LNHDA and CDR2 is SQIVND (reference sequence). CDR3 length: 15 residues. V was cut by 10 bases and J by 1 base, with 16 bases left in between. The CDR3: CATVPGTGNTGELFF. CDR3 DNA: TGTGCCACCGTACCGGGTACCGGGAACACCGGGGAGCTGTTTTTT.

V and J are TRBV6-5 and TRBJ2-3; D perhaps matches TRBD1 (5 bases). This CDR3 contains 12 residues. Germline values: CDR1 MNHEY, CDR2 SVGAGI. The V end was cut by 6 bases, the J end by 5 bases, with 9 bases between. The CDR3 region has the DNA TGTGCCAGCAGCAGGGTGGGAGATACGCAGTATTTT. This gives the protein CASSRVGDTQYF.